This T cell receptor (beta chain) was retrieved from a study of Graves' ophthalmopathy and Graves' hyperthyroidism. RNA transcripts yielded amplified TCR beta CDR3 regions. Second-round multiplex PCR followed a first-round RT-PCR using HTBI primers. TCRdb called the multiplex PCR reads again in MiXCR, with one record for every CDR3 protein. The sample yields about 740,000 distinct CDR3 sequences, around 40% seen once. Germline CDR1 and CDR2: MGHDK and SYGVNS. Trimming removed 6 bases from V and 1 base from J, with 18 bases in between. CDR3 length: 17 residues. The clonotype was recovered from an adult man with Graves' ophthalmopathy. Sequencing was done on a sample of peripheral blood. V gene TRBV25-1 combines with J gene TRBJ2-2, with no clear D. The CDR3 DNA follows: TGTGCCAGCAGCCCCCCCCAACCGACCGTGAACACCGGGGAGCTGTTTTTT. It translates to CASSPPQPTVNTGELFF.